This T cell receptor beta chain was captured in a study of blood T cell repertoires in COVID-19. Profiled with immunoSEQ multiplex PCR; TCRdb holds only in-frame clones, not every one. The sample lists a few hundred thousand clones, 80% to 90% seen once, with 2.4% in the top ten. V was shortened by 7 bases and J by 4 bases, with 15 bases between the two germline ends. Per germline, CDR1 LGHNT and CDR2 FRNRAP. The CDR3 extends over 14 amino acids. Specimen: PBMCs or T cells enriched from blood (not recorded which). V usage is TRBV12-5 and J usage is TRBJ2-3; D is perhaps TRBD2 (5 bases). The receptor was derived from a woman aged 18-29 years who had recovered from COVID-19. CDR3 in amino acids: CASAAGNGADTQYF. CDR3 sequence (DNA): TGTGCTAGTGCCGCCGGGAATGGCGCAGATACGCAGTATTTT.